Presented here are 17 T cell receptor beta chains from one specimen sequenced in a study of shared clonotypes between healthy human individuals. As defined, naive CD8 cells were CD45RO-negative and positively selected for CCR7, with terminally differentiated effector memory CD45RA+ cells excluded. Here immunoSEQ multiplex PCR was the method, and the copy in TCRdb shows in-frame clones only, minus some. The sample records 500,000 to 700,000 clones, approximately 96% being singletons. Sequencing was carried out using naive CD8+ T cells sorted from blood. These receptors were taken from a woman younger than 45 in good health.

This chain links TRBV28 with TRBJ1-2; the D is unclear. Germline CDR1 reads MDHEN; CDR2 reads SYDVKM. Trimming removed 3 bases at V and 2 bases at J, with 13 bases between. The CDR3 runs to 15 residues. The CDR3 here is CASSFPGGLNYGYTF. The CDR3 nucleotides read TGTGCCAGCAGTTTCCCAGGAGGGCTCAACTATGGCTACACCTTC.

The V and J genes are TRBV7-6 and TRBJ1-2, with D possibly TRBD1 on 6 matching bases. Germline V lookup: CDR1 SGHVS, CDR2 FNYEAQ. This CDR3 contains 14 residues. V was trimmed by 6 bases and J by 5 bases, leaving 16 bases between them. This CDR3 reads CASSSTPGQYGYTF. The CDR3 region has the DNA TGTGCCAGCAGTTCTACCCCCGGACAGTATGGCTACACCTTC.

This sequence joins TRBV28 and TRBJ1-5, with TRBD1 identical over 10 bases. CDR3 size: 16 residues. CDR1 is MDHEN and CDR2 is SYDVKM in the germline V gene. V lost 5 bases and J lost 2; bases outside the gene matches: 6. In DNA, the CDR3 is TGTGCCAGCAGTGACGACAGGGGGCATGGCAATCAGCCCCAGCATTTT. It encodes CASSDDRGHGNQPQHF.

This clone has just one count. The V gene is TRBV27, the J gene TRBJ2-3, with 8 bases identical to TRBD2. V trimming: 3 bases; J trimming: 4 bases; junction bases outside the gene matches: 12. Looked up from germline, CDR1 is MNHEY and CDR2 is SMNVEV (reference sequence). There are 17 residues in the CDR3. CDR3 in DNA: TGTGCCAGCAGTTTTTTCTATGCGGGAGGTGGGTCAGATACGCAGTATTTT. As protein: CASSFFYAGGGSDTQYF.

This chain connects TRBV28 to TRBJ1-5; D possibly corresponds to TRBD1 (5 bases). Looked up from germline, CDR1 is MDHEN and CDR2 is SYDVKM. There are 13 residues in the CDR3. The V and J ends lost 9 bases and 5 bases respectively, with 14 bases between them. Written as DNA, the CDR3 is TGTGCCAGACGGGGGAGGTTGGATCAGCCCCAGCATTTT. Translation gives CARRGRLDQPQHF.

V is TRBV7-9 and J is TRBJ1-1; D is undetermined. CDR3 length: 14 residues. Trimming cost V 4 bases and J 4 bases, with 13 bases left between them. Per germline, CDR1 SEHNR and CDR2 FQNEAQ (reference sequence). The CDR3 spells CASSSDYEGTEAFF. As DNA, the CDR3 is TGTGCCAGCAGCTCGGACTACGAGGGCACTGAAGCTTTCTTT.

The J gene is TRBJ2-2, the V gene TRBV13; 8 nucleotides agree with TRBD1. Germline CDR1 reads PRHDT; CDR2 reads FYEKMQ (reference sequence). CDR3 size: 16 residues. J lost 6 bases, V lost 3 bases, and 9 bases had no gene match. CDR3 DNA: TGTGCCAGCAGCTTTTGGACAGGGCAGGGGTCCGGGGAGCTGTTTTTT. This encodes CASSFWTGQGSGELFF.

The rearrangement links TRBV9 to TRBJ2-3; D may be TRBD2 (5 bases). Germline V lookup: CDR1 SGDLS, CDR2 YYNGEE. This CDR3 has 14 residues. V shed 4 bases and J shed 8 bases, with 17 bases lying between them. CDR3 region: CASSPPTGEGTQYF. CDR3 sequence (DNA): TGTGCCAGCAGCCCCCCTACTGGAGAGGGTACGCAGTATTTT.

The CDR3 loop is CASSFSGGGYTF. DNA for the CDR3: TGTGCCAGCAGCTTTTCGGGCGGAGGCTACACCTTC. The J gene is TRBJ1-2, the V gene TRBV13; D gene uncertain. The CDR3 is 12 amino acids. Between the trimmed V and J ends, which lost 3 bases and 8 bases, there was a span of 10 bases. Germline values: CDR1 PRHDT, CDR2 FYEKMQ (reference sequence).

The chain combines TRBV19 with TRBJ2-1, with D possibly matching TRBD1 (6 bases). CDR1 and CDR2 (germline): LNHDA, SQIVND (reference sequence). With 1 base removed from V and 9 bases from J, the gap between germline ends came to 10 bases. This CDR3 has 13 residues. CDR3 nucleotide sequence: TGTGCCAGTAGTATAGCCCGAGGGGGTGAGCAGTTCTTC. It codes for CASSIARGGEQFF.

The V call is TRBV28, the J call TRBJ2-1, with 7 bases aligning to TRBD2. Germline V CDR1 and CDR2: MDHEN, SYDVKM. The CDR3 runs 14 residues. V was pared by 2 bases and J by 7 bases, with 5 bases of the junction left unmatched. CDR3 in DNA: TGTGCCAGCAGTTTAGTGGGAGGGCCAAATGAGCAGTTCTTC. Residues: CASSLVGGPNEQFF.

This chain links TRBV19 with TRBJ2-2; D is uncertain. CDR3 length equals 15 residues. Germline CDR1 LNHDA, CDR2 SQIVND (reference sequence). V lost 1 base and J 4 bases, leaving 10 bases between the germline ends. The CDR3 is CASSIVATGTGELFF. As DNA, the CDR3 is TGTGCCAGTAGTATAGTCGCGACGGGCACCGGGGAGCTGTTTTTT.

The chain combines TRBV28 with TRBJ2-5; no definite D call. The germline CDR1 and CDR2 sequences are MDHEN and SYDVKM. With 8 bases removed from V and 2 bases from J, the gap between germline ends came to 12 bases. The CDR3 extends over 13 amino acids. CDR3 coding DNA: TGTGCCAGCCTCAAAGTCGCACAAGAGACCCAGTACTTC. It yields the protein CASLKVAQETQYF. Filled out from reference TRBV28 and TRBJ2-5, the complete variable domain reads DVKVTQSSRYLVKRTGEKVFLECVQDMDHENMFWYRQDPGLGLRLIYFSYDVKMKEKGDIPEGYSVSREKKERFSLILESASTNQTSMYLCASLKVAQETQYFGPGTRLLVL.

V usage is TRBV9 and J usage is TRBJ2-3; 9 bases fit TRBD1. This CDR3 is 16 amino acids long. V was clipped by 3 bases and J by 4 bases; unmatched bases: 9. Germline V gene data show CDR1 as SGDLS and CDR2 as YYNGEE. DNA of the CDR3: TGTGCCAGCAGCGCCCCGGGACAGGGCGCATCAGATACGCAGTATTTT. This codes for CASSAPGQGASDTQYF.

The chain links TRBV5-1 to TRBJ1-5, with D unclear. CDR1 is SGHRS, CDR2 YFSETQ, per germline. The CDR3 spans 16 residues. V was trimmed by 3 bases and J by 6 bases, leaving 19 bases between them. CDR3 sequence reads: CASSSPPRAEPQPQHF. CDR3 coding DNA: TGCGCCAGCAGCTCCCCCCCGAGGGCAGAGCCTCAGCCCCAGCATTTT.

This chain joins TRBV5-1 and TRBJ2-5; D gene ambiguous. Matching the DNA end better, TRBJ2-7 makes the J call doubtful. Germline V gives CDR1 SGHRS, CDR2 YFSETQ. The CDR3 runs 13 residues. CDR3 bases: TGCGCCAGCAGCTTGGCCGTCTCCTACGAGCAGTACTTC. It yields the protein CASSLAVSYEQYF.

V and J are TRBV2 and TRBJ2-7, with 10 bases that match TRBD1. Germline values: CDR1 SNHLY, CDR2 FYNNEI. The CDR3 spans 14 residues. J lost 4 bases, V lost 4 bases, and 4 bases had no gene match. The CDR3 region has the DNA TGTGCCAGCAGTGCGACAGGGGGCAAGTACGAGCAGTACTTC. Translating it yields CASSATGGKYEQYF.